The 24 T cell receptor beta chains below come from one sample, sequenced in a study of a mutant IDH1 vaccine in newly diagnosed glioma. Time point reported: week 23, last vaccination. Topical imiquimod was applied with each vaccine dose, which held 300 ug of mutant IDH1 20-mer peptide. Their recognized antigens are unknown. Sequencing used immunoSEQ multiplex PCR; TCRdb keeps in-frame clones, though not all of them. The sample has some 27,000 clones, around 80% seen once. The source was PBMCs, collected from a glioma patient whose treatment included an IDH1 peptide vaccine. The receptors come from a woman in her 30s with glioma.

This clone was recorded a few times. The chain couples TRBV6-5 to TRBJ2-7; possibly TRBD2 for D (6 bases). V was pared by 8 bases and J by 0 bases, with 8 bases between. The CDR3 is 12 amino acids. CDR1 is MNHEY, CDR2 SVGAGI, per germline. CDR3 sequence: CASGEDSYEQYF. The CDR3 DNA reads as TGTGCCAGCGGGGAGGACTCCTACGAGCAGTACTTC.

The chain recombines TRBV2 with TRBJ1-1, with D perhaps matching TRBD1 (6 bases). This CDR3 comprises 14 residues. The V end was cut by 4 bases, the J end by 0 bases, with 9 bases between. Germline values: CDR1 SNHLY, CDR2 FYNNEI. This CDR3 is CASSAHRVNTEAFF. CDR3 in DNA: TGTGCCAGCAGTGCTCACAGGGTGAACACTGAAGCTTTCTTT. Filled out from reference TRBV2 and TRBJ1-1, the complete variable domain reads EPEVTQTPSHQVTQMGQEVILRCVPISNHLYFYWYRQILGQKVEFLVSFYNNEISEKSEIFDDQFSVERPDGSNFTLKIRSTKLEDSAMYFCASSAHRVNTEAFFGQGTRLTVV.

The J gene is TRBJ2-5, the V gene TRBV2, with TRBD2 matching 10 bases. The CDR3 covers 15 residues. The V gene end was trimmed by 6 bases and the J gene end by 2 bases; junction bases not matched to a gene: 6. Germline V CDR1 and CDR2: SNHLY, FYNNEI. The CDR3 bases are TGTGCCAGCAGGGTCACTAGCGGGAATCAAGAGACCCAGTACTTC. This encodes CASRVTSGNQETQYF. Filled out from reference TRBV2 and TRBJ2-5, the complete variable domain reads EPEVTQTPSHQVTQMGQEVILRCVPISNHLYFYWYRQILGQKVEFLVSFYNNEISEKSEIFDDQFSVERPDGSNFTLKIRSTKLEDSAMYFCASRVTSGNQETQYFGPGTRLLVL.

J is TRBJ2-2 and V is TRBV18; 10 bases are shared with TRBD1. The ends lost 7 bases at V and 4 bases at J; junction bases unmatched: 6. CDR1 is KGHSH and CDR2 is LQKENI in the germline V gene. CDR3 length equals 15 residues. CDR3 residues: CASFLDRGTTGELFF. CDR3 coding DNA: TGTGCCAGCTTCCTGGACAGGGGGACCACCGGGGAGCTGTTTTTT.

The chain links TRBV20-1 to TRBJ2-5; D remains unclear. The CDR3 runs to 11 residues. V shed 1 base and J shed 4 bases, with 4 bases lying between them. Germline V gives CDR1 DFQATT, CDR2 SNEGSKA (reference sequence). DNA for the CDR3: TGCAGTGCTAGAGTGGGAGAGACCCAGTACTTC. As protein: CSARVGETQYF.

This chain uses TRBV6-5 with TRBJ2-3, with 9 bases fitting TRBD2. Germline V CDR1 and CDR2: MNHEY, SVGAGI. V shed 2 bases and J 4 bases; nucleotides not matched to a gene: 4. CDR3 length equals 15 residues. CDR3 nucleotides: TGTGCCAGCAGTTACGGGCGGGGGGGTTCAGATACGCAGTATTTT. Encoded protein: CASSYGRGGSDTQYF.

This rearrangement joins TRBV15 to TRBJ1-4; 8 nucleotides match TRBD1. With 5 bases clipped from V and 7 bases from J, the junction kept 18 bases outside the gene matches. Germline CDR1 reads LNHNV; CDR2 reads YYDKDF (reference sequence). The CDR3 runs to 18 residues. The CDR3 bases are TGTGCCACCAGCTGGCCCGGACAGGGATGGTTTCCGGGTGAAAAACTGTTTTTT. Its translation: CATSWPGQGWFPGEKLFF.

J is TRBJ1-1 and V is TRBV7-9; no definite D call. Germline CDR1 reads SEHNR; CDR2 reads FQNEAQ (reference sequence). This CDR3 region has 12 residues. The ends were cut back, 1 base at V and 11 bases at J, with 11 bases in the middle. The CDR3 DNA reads TGTGCCAGCAGCTTAGAGGCGGGCTGGGCTTTCTTT. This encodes CASSLEAGWAFF.

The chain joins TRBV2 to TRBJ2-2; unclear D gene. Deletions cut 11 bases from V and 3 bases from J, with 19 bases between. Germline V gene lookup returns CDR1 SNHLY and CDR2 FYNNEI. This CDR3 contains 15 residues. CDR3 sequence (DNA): TGTGCCTGCCGAGGTTCGTGGCAGGACACCGGGGAGCTGTTTTTT. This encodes CACRGSWQDTGELFF.

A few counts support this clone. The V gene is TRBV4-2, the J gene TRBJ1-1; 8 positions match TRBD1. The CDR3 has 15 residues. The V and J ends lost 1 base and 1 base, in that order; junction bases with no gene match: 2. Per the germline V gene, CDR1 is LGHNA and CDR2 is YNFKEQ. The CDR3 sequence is CASSQVGTGNTEAFF. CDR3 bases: TGTGCCAGCAGCCAAGTAGGGACAGGGAACACTGAAGCTTTCTTT.

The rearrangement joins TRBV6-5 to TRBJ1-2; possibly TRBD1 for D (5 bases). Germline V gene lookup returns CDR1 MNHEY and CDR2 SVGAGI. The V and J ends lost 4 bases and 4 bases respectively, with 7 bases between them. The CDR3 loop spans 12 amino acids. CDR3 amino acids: CASSLGPYGYTF. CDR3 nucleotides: TGTGCCAGCAGTTTGGGGCCCTATGGCTACACCTTC.

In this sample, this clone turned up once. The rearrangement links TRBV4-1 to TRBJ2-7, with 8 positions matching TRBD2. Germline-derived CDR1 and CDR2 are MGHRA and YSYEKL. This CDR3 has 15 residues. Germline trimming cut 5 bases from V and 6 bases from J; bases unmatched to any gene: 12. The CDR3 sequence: CASSSVTGGPGEQYF. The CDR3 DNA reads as TGCGCCAGCAGCTCTGTTACGGGGGGGCCAGGCGAGCAGTACTTC.

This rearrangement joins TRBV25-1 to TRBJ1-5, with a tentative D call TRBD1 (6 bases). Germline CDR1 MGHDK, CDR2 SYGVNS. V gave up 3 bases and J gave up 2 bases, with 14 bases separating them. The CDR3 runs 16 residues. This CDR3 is CASSDTQAGGNQPQHF. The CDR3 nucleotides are TGTGCCAGCAGTGACACACAGGCAGGGGGCAATCAGCCCCAGCATTTT.

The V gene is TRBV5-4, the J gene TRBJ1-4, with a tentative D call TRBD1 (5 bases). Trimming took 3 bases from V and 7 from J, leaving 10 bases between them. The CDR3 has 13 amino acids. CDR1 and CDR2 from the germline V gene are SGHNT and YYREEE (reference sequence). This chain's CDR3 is CASSWGRTEKLFF. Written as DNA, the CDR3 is TGTGCCAGCAGCTGGGGGAGAACTGAAAAACTGTTTTTT.

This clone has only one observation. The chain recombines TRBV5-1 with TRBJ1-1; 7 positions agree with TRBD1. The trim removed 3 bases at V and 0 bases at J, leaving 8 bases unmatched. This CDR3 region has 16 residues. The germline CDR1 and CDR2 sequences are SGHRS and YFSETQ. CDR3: CASSSTGTGMNTEAFF. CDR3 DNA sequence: TGCGCCAGCAGCTCGACAGGGACTGGCATGAACACTGAAGCTTTCTTT.

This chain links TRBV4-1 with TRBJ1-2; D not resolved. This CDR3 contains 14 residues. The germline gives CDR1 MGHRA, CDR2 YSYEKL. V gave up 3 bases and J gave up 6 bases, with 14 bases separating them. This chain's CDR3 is CASSQQGLFDGYTF. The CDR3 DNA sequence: TGCGCCAGCAGCCAGCAAGGATTGTTTGATGGCTACACCTTC.

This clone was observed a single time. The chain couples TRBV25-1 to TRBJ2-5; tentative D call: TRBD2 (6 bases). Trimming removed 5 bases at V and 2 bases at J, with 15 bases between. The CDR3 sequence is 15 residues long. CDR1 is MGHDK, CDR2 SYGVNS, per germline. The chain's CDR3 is CASSFSMGGQETQYF. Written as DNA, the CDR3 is TGTGCCAGCAGTTTCTCAATGGGGGGACAAGAGACCCAGTACTTC.

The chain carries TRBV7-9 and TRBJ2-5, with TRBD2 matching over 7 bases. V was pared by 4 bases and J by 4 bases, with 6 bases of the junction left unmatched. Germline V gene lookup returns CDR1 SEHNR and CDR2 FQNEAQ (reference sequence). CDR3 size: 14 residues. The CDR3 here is CASSSSSGGETQYF. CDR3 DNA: TGTGCCAGCAGCTCCTCTAGCGGCGGAGAGACCCAGTACTTC.

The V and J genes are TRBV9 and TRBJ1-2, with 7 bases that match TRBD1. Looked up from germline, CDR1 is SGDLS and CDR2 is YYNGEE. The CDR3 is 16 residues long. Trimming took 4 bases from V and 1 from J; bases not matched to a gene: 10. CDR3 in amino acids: CASSKVGTEVNYGYTF. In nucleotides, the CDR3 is TGTGCCAGCAGCAAGGTGGGGACAGAAGTTAACTATGGCTACACCTTC.

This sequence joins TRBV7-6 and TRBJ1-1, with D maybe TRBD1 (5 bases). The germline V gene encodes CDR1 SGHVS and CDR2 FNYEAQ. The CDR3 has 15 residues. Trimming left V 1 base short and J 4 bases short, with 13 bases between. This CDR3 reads CASSLVGNGGTEAFF. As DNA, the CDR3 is TGTGCCAGCAGCTTAGTAGGCAACGGGGGCACTGAAGCTTTCTTT.

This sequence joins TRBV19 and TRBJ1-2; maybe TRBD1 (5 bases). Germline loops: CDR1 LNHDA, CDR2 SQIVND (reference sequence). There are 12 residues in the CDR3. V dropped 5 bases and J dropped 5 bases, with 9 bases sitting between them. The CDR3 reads CASSGSGYGYTF. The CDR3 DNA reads TGTGCCAGTAGTGGGTCAGGGTATGGCTACACCTTC.

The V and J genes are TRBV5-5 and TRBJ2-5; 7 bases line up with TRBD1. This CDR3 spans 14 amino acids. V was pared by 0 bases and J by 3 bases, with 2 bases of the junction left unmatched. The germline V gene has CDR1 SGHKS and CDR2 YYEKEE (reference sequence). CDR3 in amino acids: CASSLGTGKETQYF. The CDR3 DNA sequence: TGTGCCAGCAGCTTGGGGACAGGAAAAGAGACCCAGTACTTC.

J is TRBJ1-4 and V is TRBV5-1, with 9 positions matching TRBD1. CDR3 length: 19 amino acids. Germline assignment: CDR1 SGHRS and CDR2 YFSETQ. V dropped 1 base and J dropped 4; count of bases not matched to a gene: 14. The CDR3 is CASSLTGTGRQSGNEKLFF. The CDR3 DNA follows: TGCGCCAGCAGCTTGACCGGGACAGGGAGACAGTCCGGTAATGAAAAACTGTTTTTT.

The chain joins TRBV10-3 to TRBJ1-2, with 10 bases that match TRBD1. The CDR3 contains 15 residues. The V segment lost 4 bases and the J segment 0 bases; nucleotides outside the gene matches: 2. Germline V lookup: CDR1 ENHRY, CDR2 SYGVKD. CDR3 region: CAISGQGASNYGYTF. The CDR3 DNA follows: TGTGCCATCAGTGGACAGGGGGCCTCTAACTATGGCTACACCTTC.